This TCR beta chain was profiled in a study of blood T cell repertoires in COVID-19. Study overall: COVID-19 samples from acute and convalescent phases originated in the United States, Italy and Spain.

Original processing notes: Quantification of nucleated cells was approximated via reference gene primer amplification. Method: immunoSEQ multiplex PCR; TCRdb's copy keeps in-frame clones and lacks some. Clone size and V and J calls were adopted from that table, with D and trimming inferred from the DNA. The sample contains some 350,000 clones, over 75% of which appear only once. CDR3 length equals 14 residues. Germline V CDR1 and CDR2: LNHNV, YYDKDF (reference sequence). The V segment lost 0 bases and the J segment 7 bases; nucleotides outside the gene matches: 6. Self-reported history from a screening survey and questionnaire set each donor's cohort. Cohort 3 donors were reported recovered after two negative PCRs, clearance, or symptom resolution.

The sequencing sample was made of PBMCs or T cells enriched from blood (not recorded which). The sequence derives from a man aged 25-45 years who had recovered from COVID-19. This chain joins TRBV15 and TRBJ2-7; 7 bases are shared with TRBD2. The CDR3 DNA follows: TGTGCCACCAGCAGAGATACTCAGCGGGGTGAGCAGTACTTC. Protein: CATSRDTQRGEQYF.